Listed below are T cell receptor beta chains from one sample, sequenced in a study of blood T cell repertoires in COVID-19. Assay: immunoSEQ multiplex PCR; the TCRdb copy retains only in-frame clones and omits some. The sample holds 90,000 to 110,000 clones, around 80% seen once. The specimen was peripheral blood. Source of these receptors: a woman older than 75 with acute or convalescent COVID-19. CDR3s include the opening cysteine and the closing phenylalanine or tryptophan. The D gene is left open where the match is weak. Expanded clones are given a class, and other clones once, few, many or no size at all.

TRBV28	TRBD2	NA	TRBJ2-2	TGTGCCAGCAGTTTATGGTCTAGCGGGGAAAACACCGGGGAGCTGTTTTTT	CASSLWSSGENTGELFF
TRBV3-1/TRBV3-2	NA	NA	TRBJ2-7	TGTGCCAGCAGCCAAGAAGGCAGTCGCGGAGGTGCGGGGCTCTACGAGCAGTACTTC	CASSQEGSRGGAGLYEQYF
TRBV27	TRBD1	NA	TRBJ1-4	TGTGCCAGCAGTTCCCGGACAGGGTGGCCTGAAAAACTGTTTTTT	CASSSRTGWPEKLFF
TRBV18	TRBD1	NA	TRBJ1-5	TGTGCCAGCTCACCACAGGGGGCCAATCAGCCCCAGCATTTT	CASSPQGANQPQHF
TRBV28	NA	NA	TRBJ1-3	TGTGCCAGCCTTCACCGGGGGGCAGGAAACACCATATATTTT	CASLHRGAGNTIYF
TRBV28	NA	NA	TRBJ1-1	TGTGCCAGCAGTTTAGAGGCCAGGGGCCTAGATGAAGCTTTCTTT	CASSLEARGLDEAFF
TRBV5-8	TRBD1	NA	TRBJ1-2	TGTGCCAGCAGCCCGGGGACAGGCGTTTGGCTATCCTATGGCTACACCTTC	CASSPGTGVWLSYGYTF
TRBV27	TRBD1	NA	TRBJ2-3	TGTGCCAGCAGTCAACCCCACAGGGGTCACACAGATACGCAGTATTTT	CASSQPHRGHTDTQYF
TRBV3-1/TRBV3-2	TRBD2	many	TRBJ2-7	TGTGCCAGCAGCCGCCTGGGAGGGGACCAGCCCGGGGAGCAGTACTTC	CASSRLGGDQPGEQYF
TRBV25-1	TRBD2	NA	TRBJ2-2	TGTGCCAGCAGTGCTAGCGGGAGTCAAGCCGGGGAGCTGTTTTTT	CASSASGSQAGELFF
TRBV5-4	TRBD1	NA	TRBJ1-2	TGTGCCAGCAGCACAGGACAGGGCGGCTATGGCTACACCTTC	CASSTGQGGYGYTF
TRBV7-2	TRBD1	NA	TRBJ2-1	TGTGCCAGCAGCTTCCGACAGGGGGGGGGTGAGCAGTTCTTC	CASSFRQGGGEQFF
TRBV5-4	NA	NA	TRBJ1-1	TGTGCCAGCAGCTTAGACAATCAGAACACTGAAGCTTTCTTT	CASSLDNQNTEAFF
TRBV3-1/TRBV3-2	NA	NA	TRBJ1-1	TGTGCCAGCAGCCAAGGAGGCAGCGGCGACGCTTTCTTT	CASSQGGSGDAFF
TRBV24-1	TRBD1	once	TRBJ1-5	TGTGCCACCAGTGACTCTGGACAGGGGGCACGACAGCCCCAGCATTTT	CATSDSGQGARQPQHF
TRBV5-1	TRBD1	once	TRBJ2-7	TGCGCCAGCAGCTGGGACAGGGCTGGCTACGAGCAGTACTTC	CASSWDRAGYEQYF
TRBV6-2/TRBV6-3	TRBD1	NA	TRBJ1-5	TGTGCCAGCAGTTACACCGCCGGGACAGGGGAGATTCGCAATCAGCCCCAGCATTTT	CASSYTAGTGEIRNQPQHF
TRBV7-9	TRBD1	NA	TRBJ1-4	TGTGCCAGCAGCTTAAAATTGTCAGGGGGTGAAAAACTGTTTTTT	CASSLKLSGGEKLFF
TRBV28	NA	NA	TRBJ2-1	TGTGCCAGCAGTTTTAGTTCCACGGGTGAGCAGTTCTTC	CASSFSSTGEQFF
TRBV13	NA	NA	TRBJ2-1	TGTGCCAGCAGCAAGGACTGGAACAATGAGCAGTTCTTC	CASSKDWNNEQFF
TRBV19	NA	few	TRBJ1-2	TGTGCCAGTAGTCCTAGGGACTACTATGGCTACACCTTC	CASSPRDYYGYTF
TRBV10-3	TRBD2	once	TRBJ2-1	TGTGCCATCAGTGGACGGGGGGACCCCAATGAGCAGTTCTTC	CAISGRGDPNEQFF
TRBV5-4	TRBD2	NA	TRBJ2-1	TGTGCCAGCAGCTTGGCCAAGGGAGCGGGAGGGCCAAATGAGCAGTTCTTC	CASSLAKGAGGPNEQFF
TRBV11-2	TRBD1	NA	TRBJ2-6	TGTGCCAGCAGCTTAATAGGGGGCGCCTCCTTCTCTGGGGCCAACGTCCTGACTTTC	CASSLIGGASFSGANVLTF
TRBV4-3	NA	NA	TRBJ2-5	TGCGCCAGCAGCCAAGTTTGGTTAGTCCAGGGGATAACGAGAGAGACCCAGTACTTC	CASSQVWLVQGITRETQYF
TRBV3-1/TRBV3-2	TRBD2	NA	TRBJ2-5	TGTGCCAGCAGCCTGGGACTAGCGGGAGTTAGTGTGGGAGAGACCCAGTACTTC	CASSLGLAGVSVGETQYF
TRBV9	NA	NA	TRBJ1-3	TGTGCCAGCAGCTTCTACCCTGGAAACACCATATATTTT	CASSFYPGNTIYF
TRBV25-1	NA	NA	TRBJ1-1	TGTGCCAGCAGGGATAGGGGGAACACTGAAGCTTTCTTT	CASRDRGNTEAFF
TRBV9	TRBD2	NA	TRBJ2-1	TGTGCCAGCAGCGTAGGGGCTAGCGGAGGCGTTGAGCAGTTCTTC	CASSVGASGGVEQFF
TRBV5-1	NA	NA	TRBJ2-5	TGCGCCAGCAGCGGGGCAGGGGAGGAGACCCAGTACTTC	CASSGAGEETQYF
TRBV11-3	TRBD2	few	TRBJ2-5	TGTGCCAGCAGCGTAGATATGGGACTAGCAGAGACCCAGTACTTC	CASSVDMGLAETQYF
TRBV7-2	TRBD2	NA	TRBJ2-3	TGTGCCAGCAGCTTAGGACTAGCGGGTTGGGCCGAAGATACGCAGTATTTT	CASSLGLAGWAEDTQYF
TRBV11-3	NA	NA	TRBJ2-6	TGTGCCAGCAGCTTAGGAAAGACAGGCGGCGGGGCCAACGTCCTGACTTTC	CASSLGKTGGGANVLTF
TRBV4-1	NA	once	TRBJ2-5	TGCGCCAGCAGCCAAGACCCCGGACTTTCAGAGACCCAGTACTTC	CASSQDPGLSETQYF
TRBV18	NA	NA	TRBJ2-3	TGTGCCAGCTCACGTCTCGACTCTCCGCCCGGAGATACGCAGTATTTT	CASSRLDSPPGDTQYF
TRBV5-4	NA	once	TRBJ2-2	TGTGCCAGCAGCTTGGAAAATATGAACACCGGGGAGCTGTTTTTT	CASSLENMNTGELFF
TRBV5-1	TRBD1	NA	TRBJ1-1	TGCGCCAGCACCCGGACAGGAAGGGACACTGAAGCTTTCTTT	CASTRTGRDTEAFF
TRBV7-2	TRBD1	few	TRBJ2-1	TGTGCCAGCAGCTCCCGGACAGGGTCCTACAATGAGCAGTTCTTC	CASSSRTGSYNEQFF
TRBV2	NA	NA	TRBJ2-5	TGTGCCAGCGGGCAGGGAGAGACCCAGTACTTC	CASGQGETQYF
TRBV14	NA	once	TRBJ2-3	TGTGCCAGCAGCCAAGGGGGCACGCAGTATTTT	CASSQGGTQYF
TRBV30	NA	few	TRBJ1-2	TGTGCCTGGAGTCCCCTACGAACCCATGGCTACACCTTC	CAWSPLRTHGYTF
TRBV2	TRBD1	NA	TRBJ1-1	TGTGCCAGCAGTCCTAGGACAGGGAGAGGCACTGAAGCTTTCTTT	CASSPRTGRGTEAFF
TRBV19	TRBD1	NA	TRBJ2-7	TGTGCCAGTAGTCAGACAGGGGGAAACTACGAGCAGTACTTC	CASSQTGGNYEQYF